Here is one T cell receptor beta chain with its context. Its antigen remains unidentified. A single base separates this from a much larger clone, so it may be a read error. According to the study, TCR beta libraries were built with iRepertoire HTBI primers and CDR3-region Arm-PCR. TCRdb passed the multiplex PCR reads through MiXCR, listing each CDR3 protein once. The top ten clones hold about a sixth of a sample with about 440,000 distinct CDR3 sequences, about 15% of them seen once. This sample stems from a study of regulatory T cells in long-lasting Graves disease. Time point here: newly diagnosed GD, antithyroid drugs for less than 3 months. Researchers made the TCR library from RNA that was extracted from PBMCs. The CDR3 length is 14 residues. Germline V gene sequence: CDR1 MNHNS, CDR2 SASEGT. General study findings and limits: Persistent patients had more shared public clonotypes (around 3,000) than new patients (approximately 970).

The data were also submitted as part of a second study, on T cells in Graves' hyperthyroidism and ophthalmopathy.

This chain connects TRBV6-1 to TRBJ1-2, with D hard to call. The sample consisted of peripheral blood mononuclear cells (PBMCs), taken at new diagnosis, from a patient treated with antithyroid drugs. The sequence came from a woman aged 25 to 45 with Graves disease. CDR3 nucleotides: TGTGCCAGCAGCCCCGCTATCCCCTATGGTGGCTACGCCTTC. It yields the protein CASSPAIPYGGYAF.